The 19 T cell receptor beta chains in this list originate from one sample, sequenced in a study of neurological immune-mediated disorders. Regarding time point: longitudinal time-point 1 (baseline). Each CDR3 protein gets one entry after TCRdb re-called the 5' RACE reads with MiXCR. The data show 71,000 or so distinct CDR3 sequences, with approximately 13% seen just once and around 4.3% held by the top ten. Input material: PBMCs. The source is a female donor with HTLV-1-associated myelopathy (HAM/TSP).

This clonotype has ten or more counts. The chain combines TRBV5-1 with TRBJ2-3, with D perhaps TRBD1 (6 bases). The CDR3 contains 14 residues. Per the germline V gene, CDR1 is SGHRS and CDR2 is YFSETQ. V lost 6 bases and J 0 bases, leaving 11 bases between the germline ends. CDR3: CASTDSPSTDTQYF. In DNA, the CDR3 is TGCGCCAGCACGGACAGCCCTAGCACAGATACGCAGTATTTT.

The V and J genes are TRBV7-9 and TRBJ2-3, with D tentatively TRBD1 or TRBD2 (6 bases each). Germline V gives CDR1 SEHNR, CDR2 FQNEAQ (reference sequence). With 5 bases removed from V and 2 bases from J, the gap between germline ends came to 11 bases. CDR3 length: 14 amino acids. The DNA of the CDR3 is TGTGCCAGCAGCCCGAGGGGGGTCACAGATACGCAGTATTTT. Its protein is CASSPRGVTDTQYF.

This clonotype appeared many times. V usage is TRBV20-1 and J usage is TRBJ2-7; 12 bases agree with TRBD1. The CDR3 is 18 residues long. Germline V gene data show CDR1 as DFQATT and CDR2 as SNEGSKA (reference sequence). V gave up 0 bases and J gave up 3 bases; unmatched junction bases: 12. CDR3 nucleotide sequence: TGCAGTGCTAGAGATGGGCCTGGGACAGGGGGCCTTGGCTACGAGCAGTACTTC. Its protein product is CSARDGPGTGGLGYEQYF.

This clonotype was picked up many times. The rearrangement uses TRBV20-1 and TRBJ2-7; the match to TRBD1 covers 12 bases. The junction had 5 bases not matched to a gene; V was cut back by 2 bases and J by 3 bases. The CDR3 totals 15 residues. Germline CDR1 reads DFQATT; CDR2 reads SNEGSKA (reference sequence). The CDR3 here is CSARSGTGGVYEQYF. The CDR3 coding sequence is TGCAGTGCTAGATCCGGGACAGGGGGCGTCTACGAGCAGTACTTC.

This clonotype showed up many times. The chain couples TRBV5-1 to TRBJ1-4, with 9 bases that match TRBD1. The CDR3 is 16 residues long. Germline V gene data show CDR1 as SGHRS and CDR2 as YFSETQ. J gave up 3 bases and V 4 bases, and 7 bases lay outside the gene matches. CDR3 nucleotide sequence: TGCGCCAGCAGCCCTAAAGGGACAGGGTCTAATGAAAAACTGTTTTTT. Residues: CASSPKGTGSNEKLFF.

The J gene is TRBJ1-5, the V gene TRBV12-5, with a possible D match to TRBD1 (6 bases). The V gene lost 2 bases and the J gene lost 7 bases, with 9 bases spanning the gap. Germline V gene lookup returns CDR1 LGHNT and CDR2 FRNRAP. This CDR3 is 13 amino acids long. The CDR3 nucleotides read TGTGCTAGTGGTTTGACAGGGAGCCAGCCCCAGCATTTT. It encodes CASGLTGSQPQHF. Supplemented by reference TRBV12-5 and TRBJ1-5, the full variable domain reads DARVTQTPRHKVTEMGQEVTMRCQPILGHNTVFWYRQTMMQGLELLAYFRNRAPLDDSGMPKDRFSAEMPDATLATLKIQPSEPRDSAVYFCASGLTGSQPQHFGDGTRLSIL.

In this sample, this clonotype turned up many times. The CDR3 region is CASSVEMLTDTQYF. CDR3 nucleotide sequence: TGTGCCAGCAGCGTAGAGATGCTCACAGATACGCAGTATTTT. The V call is TRBV9, the J call TRBJ2-3, with D hard to call. Deletions cut 0 bases from V and 2 bases from J, with 7 bases between. This CDR3 is 14 amino acids long. Germline loops: CDR1 SGDLS, CDR2 YYNGEE.

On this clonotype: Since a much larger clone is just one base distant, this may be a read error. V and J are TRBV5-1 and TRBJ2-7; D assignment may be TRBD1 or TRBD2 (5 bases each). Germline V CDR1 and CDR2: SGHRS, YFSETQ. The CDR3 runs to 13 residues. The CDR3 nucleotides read TGCGCCAGCAGTTCCGTTCCGCAGGGAGAGCATTACTTC. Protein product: CASSSVPQGEHYF. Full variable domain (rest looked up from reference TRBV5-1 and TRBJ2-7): KAGVTQTPRYLIKTRGQQVTLSCSPISGHRSVSWYQQTPGQGLQFLFEYFSETQRNKGNFPGRFSGRQFSNSRSEMNVSTLELGDSALYLCASSSVPQGEHYFGPGTRLTVT.

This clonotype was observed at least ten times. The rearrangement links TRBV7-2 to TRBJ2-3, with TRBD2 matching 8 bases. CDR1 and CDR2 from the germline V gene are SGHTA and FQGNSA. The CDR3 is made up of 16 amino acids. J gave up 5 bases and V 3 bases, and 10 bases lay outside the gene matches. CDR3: CASSLSATGGQDTQYF. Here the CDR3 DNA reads TGTGCCAGCAGCTTGAGTGCGACGGGGGGGCAAGATACGCAGTATTTT.

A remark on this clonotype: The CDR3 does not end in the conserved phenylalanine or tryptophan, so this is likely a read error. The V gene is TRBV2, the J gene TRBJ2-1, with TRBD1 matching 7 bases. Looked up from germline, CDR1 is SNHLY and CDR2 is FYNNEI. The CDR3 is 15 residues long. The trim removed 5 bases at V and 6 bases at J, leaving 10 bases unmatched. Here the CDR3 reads CASSIGQVGSNEQFI. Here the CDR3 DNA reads TGTGCCAGCAGTATCGGACAGGTAGGATCCAATGAGCAGTTCATC.

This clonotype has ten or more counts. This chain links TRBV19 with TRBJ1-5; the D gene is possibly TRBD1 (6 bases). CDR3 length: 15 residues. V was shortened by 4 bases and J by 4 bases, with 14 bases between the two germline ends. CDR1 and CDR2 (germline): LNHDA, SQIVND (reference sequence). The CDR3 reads CASSTQTGSNQPQHF. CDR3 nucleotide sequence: TGTGCCAGTAGTACACAGACAGGTTCGAATCAGCCCCAGCATTTT.

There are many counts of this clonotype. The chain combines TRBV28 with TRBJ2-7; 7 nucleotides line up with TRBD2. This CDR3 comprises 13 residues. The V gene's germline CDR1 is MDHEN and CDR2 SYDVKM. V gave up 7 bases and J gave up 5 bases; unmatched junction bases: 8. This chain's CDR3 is CASTLQRGDEQYF. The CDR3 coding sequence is TGTGCCAGCACTCTCCAGCGGGGCGACGAGCAGTACTTC.

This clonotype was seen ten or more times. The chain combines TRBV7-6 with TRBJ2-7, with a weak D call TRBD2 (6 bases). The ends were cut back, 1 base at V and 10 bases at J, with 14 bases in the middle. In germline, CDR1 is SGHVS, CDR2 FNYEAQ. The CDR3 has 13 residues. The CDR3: CASSLGGDREQYF. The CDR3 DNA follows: TGTGCCAGCAGCTTAGGGGGGGATCGGGAACAGTACTTC.

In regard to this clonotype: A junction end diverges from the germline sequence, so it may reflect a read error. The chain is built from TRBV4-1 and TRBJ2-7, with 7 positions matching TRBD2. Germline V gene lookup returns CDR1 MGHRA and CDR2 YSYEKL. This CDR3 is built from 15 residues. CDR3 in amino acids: CASSQGRAKDYEQYF. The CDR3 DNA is TGCGCCAGTAGCCAAGGGAGGGCAAAGGATTACGAGCAGTACTTC.

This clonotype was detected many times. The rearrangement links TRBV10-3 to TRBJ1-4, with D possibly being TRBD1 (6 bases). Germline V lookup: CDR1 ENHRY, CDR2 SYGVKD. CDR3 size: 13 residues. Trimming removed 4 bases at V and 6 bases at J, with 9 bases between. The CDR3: CAISGTADEKLFF. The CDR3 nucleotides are TGTGCCATCAGTGGGACAGCGGATGAAAAACTGTTTTTT.

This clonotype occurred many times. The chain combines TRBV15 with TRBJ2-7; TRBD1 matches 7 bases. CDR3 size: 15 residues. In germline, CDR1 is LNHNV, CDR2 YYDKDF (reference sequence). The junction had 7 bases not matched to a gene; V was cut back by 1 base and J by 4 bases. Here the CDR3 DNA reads TGTGCCACCAGCAGAGTAAGACAGGGTACTTACGAGCAGTACTTC. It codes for CATSRVRQGTYEQYF. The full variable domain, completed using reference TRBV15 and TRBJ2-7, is DAMVIQNPRYQVTQFGKPVTLSCSQTLNHNVMYWYQQKSSQAPKLLFHYYDKDFNNEADTPDNFQSRRPNTSFCFLDIRSPGLGDTAMYLCATSRVRQGTYEQYFGPGTRLTVT.

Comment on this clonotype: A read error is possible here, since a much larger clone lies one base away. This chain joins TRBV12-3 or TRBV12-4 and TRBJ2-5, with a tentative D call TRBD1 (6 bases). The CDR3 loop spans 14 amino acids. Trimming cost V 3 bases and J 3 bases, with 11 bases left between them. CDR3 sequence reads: CASSLDTGKETQYF. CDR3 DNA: TGTGCCAGCAGTTTGGATACAGGGAAAGAGACCCAGTACTTC.

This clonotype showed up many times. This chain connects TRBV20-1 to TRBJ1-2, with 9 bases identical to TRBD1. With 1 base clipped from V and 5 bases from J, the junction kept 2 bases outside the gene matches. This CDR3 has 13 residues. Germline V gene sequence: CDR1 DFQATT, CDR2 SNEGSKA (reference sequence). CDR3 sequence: CSARAGQGYGYTF. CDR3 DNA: TGCAGTGCTAGAGCGGGACAGGGTTATGGCTACACCTTC.

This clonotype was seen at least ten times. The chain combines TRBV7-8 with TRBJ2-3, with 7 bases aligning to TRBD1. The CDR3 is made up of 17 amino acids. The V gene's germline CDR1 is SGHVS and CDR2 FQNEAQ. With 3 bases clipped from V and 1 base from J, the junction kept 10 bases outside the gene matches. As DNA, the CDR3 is TGTGCCAGCAGCTTGAAAATCGCAGGACAGGGCACAGATACGCAGTATTTT. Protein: CASSLKIAGQGTDTQYF.